These 10 T cell receptor beta chains originate from one sample sequenced in a study of tumor-infiltrating lymphocytes in oesophageal squamous cell carcinoma. TCRdb passed the PCR reads through MiXCR, listing each CDR3 protein once. Among 15,000 to 20,000 distinct CDR3 sequences listed, about 50% were seen once. Material for sequencing was esophageal tumor tissue. Every receptor here comes from a male donor with esophageal squamous cell carcinoma.

This clonotype was seen repeatedly, ten times or more. The chain employs TRBV7-2 and TRBJ2-7, with 13 nucleotides matching TRBD2. CDR3 length: 18 amino acids. The V gene's germline CDR1 is SGHTA and CDR2 FQGNSA. Germline trimming cut 4 bases from V and 0 bases from J; bases unmatched to any gene: 9. CDR3 amino acids: CASSSGLAGASISYEQYF. The CDR3 DNA sequence: TGTGCCAGCAGCTCCGGACTAGCGGGAGCGTCTATCTCCTACGAGCAGTACTTC.

This clonotype has just a few counts. The conserved phenylalanine or tryptophan normally closing the CDR3 is absent here, so this likely arose from a read error. The DNA is left out, because the CDR3 cannot be placed on it with certainty; the CDR3 is given as TCRdb lists it. V and J are TRBV9 and TRBJ2-6. CDR1 and CDR2 (germline): SGDLS, YYNGEE. The length of the CDR3 is 8 amino acids, counting both ends. CDR3 region: CASSVVGS.

The chain uses TRBV29-1 and TRBJ2-7, with 7 nucleotides matching TRBD1. This CDR3 has 15 amino acids. The J segment lost 0 bases and the V segment lost 6 bases, leaving 11 bases of the junction unmatched. Germline V gives CDR1 SQVTM, CDR2 ANQGSEA. DNA for the CDR3: TGCAGCGTCAAGGTCAGGGCAGGGGGCTCCTACGAGCAGTACTTC. It encodes CSVKVRAGGSYEQYF.

This clonotype was picked up many times. This rearrangement joins TRBV19 to TRBJ2-5; no firm D call. Germline assignment: CDR1 LNHDA and CDR2 SQIVND (reference sequence). CDR3 length: 15 residues. Trimming left V 0 bases short and J 8 bases short, with 16 bases between. CDR3 sequence: CASSIDWTTLSTQYF. In DNA, the CDR3 is TGTGCCAGTAGTATAGATTGGACCACATTGTCAACCCAGTACTTC.

At least ten counts were recorded for this clonotype. The chain couples TRBV11-1 to TRBJ2-5; D not resolved. The V gene lost 5 bases and the J gene lost 1 base, with 11 bases spanning the gap. The CDR3 spans 14 residues. CDR1 and CDR2 from the germline V gene are SGHAT and FQDESV (reference sequence). For the CDR3, the DNA is TGTGCCAGCAGCGACCGTTCTATCCAAGAGACCCAGTACTTC. It is translated as CASSDRSIQETQYF.

The chain has TRBV9 and TRBJ2-1; D unclear. Germline CDR1 is SGDLS and CDR2 is YYNGEE. V lost 0 bases, J lost 8 bases, and 15 bases lay in between. CDR3 length: 15 residues. CDR3 region: CASSVGAGTTYEQFF. CDR3 bases: TGTGCCAGCAGCGTAGGGGCAGGAACGACCTATGAGCAGTTCTTC.

As regards this clonotype: No conserved phenylalanine or tryptophan is present at the end of the CDR3, so a read error is the likely explanation. It is unclear where the CDR3 begins or ends on the DNA, so no DNA is shown, and the CDR3 is as TCRdb lists it. The chain employs TRBV25-1 and TRBJ1-1. The CDR3 totals 15 residues, both ends included. Germline V CDR1 and CDR2: MGHDK, SYGVNS. The CDR3: CASRLAGGRPSTSAP.

The chain is built from TRBV6-2 or TRBV6-3 and TRBJ2-7, with D perhaps matching TRBD1 (5 bases). The end of the DNA is better explained by TRBJ2-1, so the J call may be wrong. CDR3 length: 13 residues. From germline, CDR1 is MNHEY and CDR2 SVGEGT. CDR3 residues: CASSYPWTNEQFF. CDR3 sequence (DNA): TGTGCCAGCAGTTACCCATGGACAAATGAGCAGTTCTTC.

V is TRBV7-9 and J is TRBJ2-5; TRBD2 matches 10 bases. The last part of the DNA fits TRBJ2-1 better; the J call may be wrong. Germline CDR1 and CDR2: SEHNR and FQNEAQ (reference sequence). The CDR3 spans 18 residues. As DNA, the CDR3 is TGTGCCAGCAGCTTAGGGACTAGCGGAAGACTCTTCTACAATGAGCAGTTCTTC. Protein sequence: CASSLGTSGRLFYNEQFF.

Concerning this clonotype itself: Here the CDR3 omits its conserved ending phenylalanine or tryptophan, so a read error is the likely source. The DNA is left out, because the CDR3 cannot be placed on it with certainty; the CDR3 is given as TCRdb lists it. The V and J genes are TRBV7-4 and TRBJ2-7; no check of the table's D call, TRBD1, against the DNA was made. The CDR3 length is 13 residues, termini included. From germline, CDR1 is SGHVT and CDR2 SQSDAQ. Here the CDR3 reads CASSTGDGYTFGS.